The TCR beta chain described here comes from a study of cytomegalovirus exposure and HLA in healthy donors. Clones were sequenced by immunoSEQ multiplex PCR, and TCRdb holds only the in-frame ones, with some missing. The sample includes around 150,000 clones, roughly 95% of them seen just once. Regarding this clone: Its antigen is still unknown.

Broader study findings: The study recorded 150 to 200 TCR beta chains that were cytomegalovirus-associated. According to a subsequent analysis, TCR clusters identified in the first cohort showed a tendency to co-occur across the 120 validation repertoires. Despite most TCR sequences being rare, some public TCRs occurred in many donors.

This CDR3 spans 14 amino acids. The V and J ends lost 4 bases and 0 bases respectively, with 10 bases between them. Germline CDR1 is LNHNV and CDR2 is YYDKDF (reference sequence). The chain employs TRBV15 and TRBJ2-7; TRBD2 is a possible D gene (6 bases). This TCR derives from a woman between 18 and 29 years old in good health and CMV-seronegative. The material sequenced was PBMCs. The CDR3 DNA follows: TGTGCCACCAGCATTGGGGGGATCTCCTACGAGCAGTACTTC. Translated: CATSIGGISYEQYF.